The subject of this entry is one T cell receptor (beta chain). Time point meaning: peripheral blood 6 weeks after treatment start. TCRdb's copy holds only in-frame clones and misses some; the assay was immunoSEQ multiplex PCR. The repertoire has approximately 36,000 clones, more than 80% of them found once; the top ten carry roughly a tenth. This sample was taken from a study of PD-L1 blockade in urothelial cancer. For the study at large: Specimens of blood held a median count of about 150,000 T cells.

V dropped 4 bases and J dropped 7 bases, with 19 bases sitting between them. CDR3 length: 16 residues. The germline V gene has CDR1 LGHNA and CDR2 YSLEER. The rearrangement uses TRBV4-3 and TRBJ2-2; D possibly corresponds to TRBD1 (5 bases). This sequence originates from a man aged 40-49 years with urothelial cancer. The input for sequencing was PBMCs, taken around atezolizumab (anti-PD-L1) treatment. CDR3 in amino acids: CASSLTRTRVGGELFF. CDR3 nucleotides: TGCGCCAGCAGCCTTACGAGGACCAGGGTGGGCGGGGAGCTGTTTTTT.